The sequence of this TCR beta chain was determined in a study of blood T cell repertoires in COVID-19. Those enrolled, adults aged 18 to 89 years, came from 25 or so US areas. Cohort assignment relied on participant-reported clinical history. The repertoire was sequenced with immunoSEQ multiplex PCR; TCRdb's copy has only in-frame clones and lacks some. The sample has some 200,000 clones, about 86% seen once. Losses at the gene ends were 2 bases for V and 2 bases for J; bases not matched to a gene: 2. From germline, CDR1 is SEHNR and CDR2 FQNEAQ (reference sequence). CDR3 length: 14 residues. The TCR sequence derives from a woman between 50 and 59 years old with acute COVID-19. Sequenced: PBMCs or T cells enriched from blood (not recorded which). The chain recombines TRBV7-9 with TRBJ2-5; TRBD2 aligns across 7 bases. Written as DNA, the CDR3 is TGTGCCAGCAGCTTACGAGCGGGACAAGAGACCCAGTACTTC. Translating gives CASSLRAGQETQYF.